Each of the 8 T cell receptor beta chains below was sequenced from the same sample in a study of CD8+ T cells in alopecia areata. Extraction of RNA preceded its reverse transcription into cDNA, which served as the sequencing template. Using immunoSEQ multiplex PCR, the repertoire was profiled, and TCRdb retains in-frame clones only, with some absent. The sample includes around 300,000 clones, none of them occurring once. Using CD4, CD8alpha, NKG2D, NKG2ACE and other markers, pooled cutaneous lymph node cells were sorted. Sequencing input: CD4+ T cells sorted from a lymph node. Receptors originate from a C3H/HeJ mouse with alopecia areata. MHC haplotype of the mouse line: H2-k.

This clone was seen a handful of times. Mouse gene names and germline throughout. The covered CDR3 bases are TGCACCTGCAGTGCAGGGACTTTTAACCAAGAC. This encodes CTCSAGTFNQD. The entire CDR3 reads CTCSAGTFNQDTQYF. This rearrangement joins TRBV1 to TRBJ2-5; possibly TRBD2 for D (5 bases). Read coverage stops 4 residues before the CDR3 terminus; the germline J gene supplies the remainder. This CDR3 spans 15 amino acids. Germline CDR1 is NSQYPW and CDR2 is LRSPGD (reference sequence). V lost 1 base to trimming and J lost 0 bases, with 8 bases between them.

In its sample, this clone was seen a few times. Genes and germline come from the mouse. The missing CDR3 end, 4 residues past where the read stops, is filled in from the germline J gene. Other DNA sequences in the sample encode the same CDR3. The genes are TRBV13-1 and TRBJ2-5, with TRBD1 identical over 7 bases. CDR3 size: 14 residues. CDR1 and CDR2 from the germline V gene are NSHNY and SYGAGN. CDR3: CASSDAGTEDTQYF. The CDR3 bases that were read are TGTGCCAGCAGTGATGCGGGGACAGAAGAC.

On this clone: Mouse names are used for the genes. The observed sequence ends 4 residues before the CDR3 terminus, with the missing tail filled in from the germline J gene. This chain joins TRBV1 and TRBJ1-2; 8 positions match TRBD1. Per germline, CDR1 NSQYPW and CDR2 LRSPGD (reference sequence). Trimming at V came to 0 bases and at J to 4 bases, leaving 4 bases not matched to a gene. This CDR3 contains 15 residues. This chain's CDR3 is CTCSADPGGTSDYTF. CDR3 bases read: TGCACCTGCAGTGCAGATCCAGGGGGCACCTCC.

A few counts support this clone. Mouse gene names and germline throughout. The CDR3 extends 4 residues past the end of the read, so its final part is completed from the germline J gene. V usage is TRBV19 and J usage is TRBJ2-5, with TRBD2 matching 9 bases. The length of the CDR3 is 14 residues. Germline lookup yields CDR1 FNHDT and CDR2 SITEND (reference sequence). With 5 bases clipped from V and 2 bases from J, the junction kept 3 bases outside the gene matches. CDR3 loop: CASRETGGQDTQYF. The CDR3 bases that were read are TGTGCCAGCAGAGAGACTGGGGGCCAAGAC.

Notes on this clone: Gene names and germline match the mouse. The missing CDR3 end, 4 residues past where the read stops, is filled in from the germline J gene. J is TRBJ2-1 and V is TRBV13-2; possibly TRBD1 for D (6 bases). Germline loops: CDR1 NNHNN, CDR2 SYGAGS (reference sequence). The length of the CDR3 is 13 residues. CDR3 sequence: CASGDPGEAEQFF. Incomplete CDR3 DNA: TGTGCCAGCGGTGATCCAGGGGAGGCT.

A note on this clone: All gene names here are mouse names. Read data end 4 residues before the CDR3 end; the end is taken from the germline J gene. The chain is built from TRBV13-1 and TRBJ2-5; 11 bases match TRBD1. This CDR3 region has 16 residues. Per the germline V gene, CDR1 is NSHNY and CDR2 is SYGAGN. Germline trimming cut 2 bases from V and 2 bases from J; bases unmatched to any gene: 4. The CDR3 protein is CASSELGTGGQDTQYF. The part of the CDR3 DNA that was read is TGTGCCAGCAGTGAGCTTGGGACAGGGGGCCAAGAC.

Concerning this clone itself: Gene names refer to mouse genes. The CDR3 end falls 4 residues outside the read, so it is completed with the germline J gene. Distinct nucleotide sequences in the sample also encode this CDR3. This chain joins TRBV13-1 and TRBJ2-4; 8 bases line up with TRBD1. In germline, CDR1 is NSHNY, CDR2 SYGAGN. The CDR3 is made up of 13 amino acids. V shed 5 bases and J 1 base; nucleotides not matched to a gene: 0. The CDR3 spells CASRTGGQNTLYF. Incomplete CDR3 DNA: TGTGCCAGCAGGACAGGGGGTCAAAAC.

This clone occurred a few times. Germline and genes: mouse. The CDR3 end lies 4 residues beyond the end of the read and is filled in from the germline J gene. The rearrangement links TRBV13-2 to TRBJ1-1, with no clear D. The ends were cut back, 1 base at V and 0 bases at J, with 7 bases in the middle. Germline V gene lookup returns CDR1 NNHNN and CDR2 SYGAGS (reference sequence). The CDR3 loop spans 14 amino acids. CDR3 in amino acids: CASGDLGTNTEVFF. The covered CDR3 bases are TGTGCCAGCGGTGATCTGGGGACAAACACA.